This TCR beta chain emerged from a study of early T cells in non-severe SARS-CoV-2 infection. TCRdb reprocessed the 5' RACE reads with MiXCR, giving one entry per CDR3 protein. The table lists 24,000 or so distinct CDR3 sequences, 5.5% of them singletons. The CDR3 loop spans 12 amino acids. This chain links TRBV12-2 with TRBJ1-1. TRBV12-2 is a documented pseudogene. Sequences were obtained from whole blood. The TCR was taken from an adult who was a healthcare worker with PCR-confirmed SARS-CoV-2 infection or an uninfected control (not recorded which). The chain's CDR3 is CASRLANIGAFF. CDR3 sequence (DNA): TGTGCAAGTCGCTTAGCAAATATTGGTGCTTTCTTT.